This T cell receptor (beta chain) was identified in a study of OX40 agonist ivuxolimab in advanced cancers. As for the study in general: Patients in dose escalation had liver, melanoma, kidney or head and neck cancers. The eligibility criteria allowed prior anti-PD-1, anti-PD-L1 or anti-CTLA-4 therapy, and approximately 42% had some. The study, taken as a whole, reports: Researchers report that CD8+ T cells had, on average, more expanded clones than CD4+.

Regarding this clone: The antigen is unknown.

This CDR3 spans 16 amino acids. With 4 bases removed from V and 7 bases from J, the gap between germline ends came to 20 bases. In germline, CDR1 is LNHNV, CDR2 YYDKDF (reference sequence). Using immunoSEQ multiplex PCR, the repertoire was profiled, and TCRdb retains in-frame clones only, with some absent. Of tens of thousands of clones in the sample, less than 95% are singletons; the top ten hold 5.2%. The sample here was CD4+ or CD8+ T cells sorted from blood, taken in a trial of the OX40 agonist ivuxolimab. This clonotype originated in an adult with an advanced solid tumor such as melanoma, head and neck, liver or kidney cancer. V usage is TRBV15 and J usage is TRBJ2-1; unclear D gene. The CDR3 bases are TGTGCCACCAGCAAGTCCCGGACGGGCTTTGGGAATGAGCAGTTCTTC. As protein: CATSKSRTGFGNEQFF.